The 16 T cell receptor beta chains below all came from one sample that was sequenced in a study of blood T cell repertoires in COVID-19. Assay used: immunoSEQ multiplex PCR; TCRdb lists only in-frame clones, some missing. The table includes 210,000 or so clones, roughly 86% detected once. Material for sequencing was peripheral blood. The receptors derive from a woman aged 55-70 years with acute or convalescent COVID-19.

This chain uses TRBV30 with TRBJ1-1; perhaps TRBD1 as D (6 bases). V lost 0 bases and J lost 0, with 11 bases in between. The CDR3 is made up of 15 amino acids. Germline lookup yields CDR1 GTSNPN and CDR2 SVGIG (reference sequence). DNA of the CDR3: TGTGCCTGGAGTGTACAAACAGGGATGAACACTGAAGCTTTCTTT. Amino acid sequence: CAWSVQTGMNTEAFF.

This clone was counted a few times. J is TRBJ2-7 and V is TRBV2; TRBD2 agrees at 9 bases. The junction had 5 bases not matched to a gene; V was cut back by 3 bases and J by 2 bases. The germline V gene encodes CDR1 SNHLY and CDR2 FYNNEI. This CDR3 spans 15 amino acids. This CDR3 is CASSERLAEAYEQYF. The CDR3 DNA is TGTGCCAGCAGTGAGAGACTAGCGGAAGCCTACGAGCAGTACTTC.

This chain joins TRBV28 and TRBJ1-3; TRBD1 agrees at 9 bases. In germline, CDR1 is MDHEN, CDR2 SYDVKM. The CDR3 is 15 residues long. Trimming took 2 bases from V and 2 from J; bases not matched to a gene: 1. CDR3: CASSLGTGPGNTIYF. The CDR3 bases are TGTGCCAGCAGTTTAGGGACAGGGCCTGGAAACACCATATATTTT.

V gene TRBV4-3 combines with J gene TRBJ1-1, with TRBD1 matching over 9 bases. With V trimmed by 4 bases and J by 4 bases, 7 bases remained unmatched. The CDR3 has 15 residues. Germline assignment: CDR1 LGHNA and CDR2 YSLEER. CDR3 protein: CASSLLTGGPTEAFF. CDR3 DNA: TGCGCCAGCAGCCTACTGACAGGGGGGCCCACTGAAGCTTTCTTT.

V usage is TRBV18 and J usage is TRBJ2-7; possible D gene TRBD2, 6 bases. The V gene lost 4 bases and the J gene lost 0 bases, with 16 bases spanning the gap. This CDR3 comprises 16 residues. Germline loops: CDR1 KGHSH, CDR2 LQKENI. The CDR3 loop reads CASSLRPWDSSYEQYF. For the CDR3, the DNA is TGTGCCAGCTCACTGAGGCCCTGGGACTCCTCCTACGAGCAGTACTTC.

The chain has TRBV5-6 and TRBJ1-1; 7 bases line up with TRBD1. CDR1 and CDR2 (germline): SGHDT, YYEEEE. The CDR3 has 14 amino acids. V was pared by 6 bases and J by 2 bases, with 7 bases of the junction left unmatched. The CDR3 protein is CASIGTDSNTEAFF. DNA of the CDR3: TGTGCCAGCATAGGGACAGACTCCAACACTGAAGCTTTCTTT.

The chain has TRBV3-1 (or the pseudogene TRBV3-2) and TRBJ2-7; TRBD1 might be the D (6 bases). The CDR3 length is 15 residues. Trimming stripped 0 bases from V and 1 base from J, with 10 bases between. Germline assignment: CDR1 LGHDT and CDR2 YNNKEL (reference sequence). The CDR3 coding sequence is TGTGCCAGCAGCCAAGAGGCAGGGGTGTCCTACGAGCAGTACTTC. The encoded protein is CASSQEAGVSYEQYF.

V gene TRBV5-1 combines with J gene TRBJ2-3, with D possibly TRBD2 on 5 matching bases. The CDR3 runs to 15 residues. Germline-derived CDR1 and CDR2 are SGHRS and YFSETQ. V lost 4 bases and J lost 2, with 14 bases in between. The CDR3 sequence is CASSTRRKNTDTQYF. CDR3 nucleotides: TGCGCCAGCAGCACGAGGAGGAAGAACACAGATACGCAGTATTTT.

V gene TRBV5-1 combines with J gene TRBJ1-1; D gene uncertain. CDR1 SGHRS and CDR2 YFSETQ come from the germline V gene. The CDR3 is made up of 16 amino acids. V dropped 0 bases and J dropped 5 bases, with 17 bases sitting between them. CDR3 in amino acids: CASSLAIGGPNTEAFF. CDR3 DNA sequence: TGCGCCAGCAGCTTGGCCATAGGAGGGCCCAATACTGAAGCTTTCTTT.

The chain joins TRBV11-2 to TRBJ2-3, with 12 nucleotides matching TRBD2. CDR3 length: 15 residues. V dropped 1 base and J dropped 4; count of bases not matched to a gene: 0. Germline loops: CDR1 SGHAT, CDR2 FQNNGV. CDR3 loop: CASSLGLAGADTQYF. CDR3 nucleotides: TGTGCCAGCAGCTTAGGACTAGCGGGAGCAGATACGCAGTATTTT.

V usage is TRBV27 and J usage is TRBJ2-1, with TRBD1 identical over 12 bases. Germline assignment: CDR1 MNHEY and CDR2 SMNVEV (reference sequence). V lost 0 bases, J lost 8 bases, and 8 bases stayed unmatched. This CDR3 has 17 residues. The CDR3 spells CASSLSLRGDRGHEQFF. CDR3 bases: TGTGCCAGCAGTTTATCCTTACGCGGGGACAGGGGGCATGAGCAGTTCTTC.

The CDR3 nucleotides are TGTGCCAGCAGCTTAGAGTCGGATTCACCCCTCCACTTT. As protein: CASSLESDSPLHF. The chain is built from TRBV11-3 and TRBJ1-6; D is unresolved. Germline CDR1 is SGHNT and CDR2 is YENEEA. The CDR3 sequence is 13 residues long. With 0 bases removed from V and 8 bases from J, the gap between germline ends came to 5 bases.

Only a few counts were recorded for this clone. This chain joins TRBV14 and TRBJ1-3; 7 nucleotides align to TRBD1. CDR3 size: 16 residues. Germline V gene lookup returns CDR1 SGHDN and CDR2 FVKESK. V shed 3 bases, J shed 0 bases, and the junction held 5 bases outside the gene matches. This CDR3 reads CASSQDRRISGNTIYF. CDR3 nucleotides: TGTGCCAGCAGCCAGGACAGGCGGATCTCTGGAAACACCATATATTTT.

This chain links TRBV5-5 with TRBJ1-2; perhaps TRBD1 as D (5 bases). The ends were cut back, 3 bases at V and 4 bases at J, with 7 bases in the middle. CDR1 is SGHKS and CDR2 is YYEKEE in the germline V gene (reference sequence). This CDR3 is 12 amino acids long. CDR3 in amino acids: CASSYDSYGYTF. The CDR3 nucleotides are TGTGCCAGCAGCTACGACAGCTATGGCTACACCTTC.

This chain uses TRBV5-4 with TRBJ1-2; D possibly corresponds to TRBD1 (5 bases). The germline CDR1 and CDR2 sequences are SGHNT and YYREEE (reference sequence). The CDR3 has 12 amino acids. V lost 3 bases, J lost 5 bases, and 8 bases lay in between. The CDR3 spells CASSSDSYGYTF. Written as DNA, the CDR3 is TGTGCCAGCAGCTCCGACAGTTATGGCTACACCTTC. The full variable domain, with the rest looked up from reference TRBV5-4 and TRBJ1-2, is ETGVTQSPTHLIKTRGQQVTLRCSSQSGHNTVSWYQQALGQGPQFIFQYYREEENGRGNFPPRFSGLQFPNYSSELNVNALELDDSALYLCASSSDSYGYTFGSGTRLTVV.

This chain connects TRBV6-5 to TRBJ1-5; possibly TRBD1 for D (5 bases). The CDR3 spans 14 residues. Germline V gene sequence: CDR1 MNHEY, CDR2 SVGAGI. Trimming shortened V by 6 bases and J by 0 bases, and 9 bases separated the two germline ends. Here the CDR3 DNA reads TGTGCCAGCAGGACAGAGTATAGCAATCAGCCCCAGCATTTT. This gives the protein CASRTEYSNQPQHF.